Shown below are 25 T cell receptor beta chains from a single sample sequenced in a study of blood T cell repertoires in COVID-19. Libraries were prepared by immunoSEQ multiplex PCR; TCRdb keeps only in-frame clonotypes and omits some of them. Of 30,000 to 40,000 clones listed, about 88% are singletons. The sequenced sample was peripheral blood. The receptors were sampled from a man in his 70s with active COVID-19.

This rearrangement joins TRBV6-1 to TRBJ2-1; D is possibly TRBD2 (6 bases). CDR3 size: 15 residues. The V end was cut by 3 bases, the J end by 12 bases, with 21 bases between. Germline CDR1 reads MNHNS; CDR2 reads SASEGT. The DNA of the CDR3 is TGTGCCAGCAGTGAGAATAGGCTCCCGGGGGAAGGGCAGTTCTTC. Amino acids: CASSENRLPGEGQFF.

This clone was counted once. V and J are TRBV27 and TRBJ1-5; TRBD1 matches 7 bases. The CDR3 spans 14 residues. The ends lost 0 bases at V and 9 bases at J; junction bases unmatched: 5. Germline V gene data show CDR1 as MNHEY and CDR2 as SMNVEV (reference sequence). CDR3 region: CASSLSMTGRPQHF. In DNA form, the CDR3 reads TGTGCCAGCAGTTTATCGATGACAGGGAGGCCCCAGCATTTT.

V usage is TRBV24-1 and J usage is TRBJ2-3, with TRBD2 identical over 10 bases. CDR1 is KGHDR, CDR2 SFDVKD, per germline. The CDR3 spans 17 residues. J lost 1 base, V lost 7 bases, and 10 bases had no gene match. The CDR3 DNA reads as TGTGCCACCAGCAGGGGGTGGGGGACTAGCGGCACAGATACGCAGTATTTT. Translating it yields CATSRGWGTSGTDTQYF.

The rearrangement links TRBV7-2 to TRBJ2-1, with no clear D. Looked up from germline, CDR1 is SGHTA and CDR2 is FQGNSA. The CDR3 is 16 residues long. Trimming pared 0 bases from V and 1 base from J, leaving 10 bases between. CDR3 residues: CASSLAPVLSYNEQFF. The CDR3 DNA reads TGTGCCAGCAGCTTAGCTCCTGTACTATCCTACAATGAGCAGTTCTTC.

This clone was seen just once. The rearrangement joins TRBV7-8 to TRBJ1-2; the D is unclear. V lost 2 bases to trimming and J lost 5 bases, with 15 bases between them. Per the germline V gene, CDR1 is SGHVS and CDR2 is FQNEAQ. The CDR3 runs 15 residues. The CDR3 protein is CASSLRAGMGYGYTF. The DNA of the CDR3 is TGTGCCAGCAGCTTAAGGGCGGGGATGGGGTATGGCTACACCTTC.

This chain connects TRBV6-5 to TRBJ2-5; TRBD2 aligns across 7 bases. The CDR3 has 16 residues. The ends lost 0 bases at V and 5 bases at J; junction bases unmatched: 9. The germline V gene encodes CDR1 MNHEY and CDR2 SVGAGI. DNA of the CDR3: TGTGCCAGCAGTTACTCGGGCGGGGGACGGCGGGAGACCCAGTACTTC. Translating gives CASSYSGGGRRETQYF.

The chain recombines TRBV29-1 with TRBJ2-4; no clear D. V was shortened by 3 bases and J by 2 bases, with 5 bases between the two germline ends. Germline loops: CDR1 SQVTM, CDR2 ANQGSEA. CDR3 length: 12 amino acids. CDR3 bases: TGCAGCGTTGACGGTTCCAAAAACATTCAGTACTTC. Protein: CSVDGSKNIQYF.

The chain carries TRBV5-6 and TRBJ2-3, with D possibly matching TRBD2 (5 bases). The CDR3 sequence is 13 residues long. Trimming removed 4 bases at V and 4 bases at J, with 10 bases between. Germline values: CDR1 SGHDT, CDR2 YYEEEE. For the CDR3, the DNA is TGTGCCAGCAGCCTTACTAGTGCAGATACGCAGTATTTT. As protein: CASSLTSADTQYF. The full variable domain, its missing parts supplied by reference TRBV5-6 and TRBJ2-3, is DAGVTQSPTHLIKTRGQQVTLRCSPKSGHDTVSWYQQALGQGPQFIFQYYEEEERQRGNFPDRFSGHQFPNYSSELNVNALLLGDSALYLCASSLTSADTQYFGPGTRLTVL.

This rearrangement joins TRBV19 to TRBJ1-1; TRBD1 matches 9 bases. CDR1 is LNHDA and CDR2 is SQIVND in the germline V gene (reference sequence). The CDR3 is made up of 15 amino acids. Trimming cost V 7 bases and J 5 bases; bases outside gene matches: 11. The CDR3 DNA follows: TGTGCCAGTACCCAATACAGGGGGCTGCAGACTGAAGCTTTCTTT. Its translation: CASTQYRGLQTEAFF.

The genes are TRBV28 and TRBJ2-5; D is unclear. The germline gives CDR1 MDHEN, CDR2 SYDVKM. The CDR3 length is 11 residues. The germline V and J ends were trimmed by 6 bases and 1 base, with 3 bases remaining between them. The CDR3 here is CASRSQETQYF. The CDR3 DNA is TGTGCCAGCAGGAGCCAAGAGACCCAGTACTTC.

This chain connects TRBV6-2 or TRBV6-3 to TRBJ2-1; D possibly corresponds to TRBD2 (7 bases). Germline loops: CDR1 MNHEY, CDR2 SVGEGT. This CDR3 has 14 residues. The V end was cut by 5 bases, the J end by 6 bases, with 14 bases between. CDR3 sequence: CASSPGLGGNEQFF. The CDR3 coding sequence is TGTGCCAGCAGTCCCGGACTAGGGGGCAATGAGCAGTTCTTC.

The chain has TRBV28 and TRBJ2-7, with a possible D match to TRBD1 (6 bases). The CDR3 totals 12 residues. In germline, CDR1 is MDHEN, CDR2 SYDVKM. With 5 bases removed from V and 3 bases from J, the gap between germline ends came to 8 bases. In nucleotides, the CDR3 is TGTGCCAGCAGTGGACAGTTCTACGAGCAGTACTTC. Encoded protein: CASSGQFYEQYF.

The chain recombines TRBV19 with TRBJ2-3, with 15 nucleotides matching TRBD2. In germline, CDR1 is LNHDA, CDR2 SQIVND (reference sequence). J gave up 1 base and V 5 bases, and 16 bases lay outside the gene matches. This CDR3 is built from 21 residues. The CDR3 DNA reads TGTGCCAGTAGTGCTGGGGGACTAGCGGGAGGACTCCTATGGGGCACAGATACGCAGTATTTT. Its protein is CASSAGGLAGGLLWGTDTQYF.

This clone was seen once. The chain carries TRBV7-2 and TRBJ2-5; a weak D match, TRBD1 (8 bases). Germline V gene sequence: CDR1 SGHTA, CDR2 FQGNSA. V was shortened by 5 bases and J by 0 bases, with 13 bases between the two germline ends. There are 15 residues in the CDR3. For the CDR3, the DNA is TGTGCCAGCAGCAAACAGGGGGGGTACCAAGAGACCCAGTACTTC. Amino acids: CASSKQGGYQETQYF.

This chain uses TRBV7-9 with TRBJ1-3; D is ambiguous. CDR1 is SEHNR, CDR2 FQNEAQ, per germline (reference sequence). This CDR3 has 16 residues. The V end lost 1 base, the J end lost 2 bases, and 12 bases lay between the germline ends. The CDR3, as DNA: TGTGCCAGCAGCTTAGGGGCGGGTACTACTGGAAACACCATATATTTT. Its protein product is CASSLGAGTTGNTIYF.

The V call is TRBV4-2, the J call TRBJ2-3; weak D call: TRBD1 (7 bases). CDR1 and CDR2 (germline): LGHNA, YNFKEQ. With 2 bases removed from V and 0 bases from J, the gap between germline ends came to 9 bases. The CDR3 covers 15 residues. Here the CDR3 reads CASSQQGGSTDTQYF. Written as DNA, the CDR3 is TGTGCCAGCAGCCAACAGGGGGGAAGCACAGATACGCAGTATTTT.

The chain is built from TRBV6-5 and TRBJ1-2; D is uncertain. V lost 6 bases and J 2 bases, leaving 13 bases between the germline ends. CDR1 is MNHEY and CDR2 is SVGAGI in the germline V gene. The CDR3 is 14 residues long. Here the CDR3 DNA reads TGTGCCAGCAGACCCCTAACAGTAAACTATGGCTACACCTTC. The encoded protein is CASRPLTVNYGYTF.

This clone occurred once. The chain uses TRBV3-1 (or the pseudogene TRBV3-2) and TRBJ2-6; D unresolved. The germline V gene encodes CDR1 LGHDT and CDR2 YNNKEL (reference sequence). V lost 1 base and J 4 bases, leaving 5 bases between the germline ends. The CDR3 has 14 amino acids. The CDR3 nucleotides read TGTGCCAGCAGCCAAGGGGCCGGGGCCAACGTCCTGACTTTC. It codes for CASSQGAGANVLTF.

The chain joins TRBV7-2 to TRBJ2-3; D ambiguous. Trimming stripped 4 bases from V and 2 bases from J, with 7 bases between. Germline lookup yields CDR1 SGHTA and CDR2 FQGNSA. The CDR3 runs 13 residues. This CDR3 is CASSSSYTDTQYF. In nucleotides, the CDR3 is TGTGCCAGCAGCTCGTCTTACACAGATACGCAGTATTTT.

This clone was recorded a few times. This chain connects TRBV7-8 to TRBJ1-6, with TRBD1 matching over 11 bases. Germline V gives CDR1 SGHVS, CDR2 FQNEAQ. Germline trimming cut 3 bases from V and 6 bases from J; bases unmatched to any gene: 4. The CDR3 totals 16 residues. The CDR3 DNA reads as TGTGCCAGCAGCTTCCGGGACAGGGGGGGTAATTCACCCCTCCACTTT. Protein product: CASSFRDRGGNSPLHF.

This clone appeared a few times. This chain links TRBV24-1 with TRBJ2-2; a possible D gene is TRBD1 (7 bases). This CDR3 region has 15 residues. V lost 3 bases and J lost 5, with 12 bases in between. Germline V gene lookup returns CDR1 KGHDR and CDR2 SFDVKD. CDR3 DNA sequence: TGTGCCACCAGTGATCCCAGGGGGAGGACCGGGGAGCTGTTTTTT. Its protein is CATSDPRGRTGELFF.

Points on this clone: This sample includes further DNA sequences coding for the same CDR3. In DNA, the CDR3 is TGTGCCAGCAGCCGAGGGACTAGCGGGTTCCAAGAGACCCAGTACTTC. Translation: CASSRGTSGFQETQYF. This chain joins TRBV4-2 and TRBJ2-5, with TRBD2 matching 12 bases. CDR1 and CDR2 from the germline V gene are LGHNA and YNFKEQ. V was pared by 4 bases and J by 1 base, with 4 bases of the junction left unmatched. The length of the CDR3 is 16 residues.

DNA of the CDR3: TGTGCCAGCAGCTTAGGGGGAGTGGGTACAGATACGCAGTATTTT. Its protein is CASSLGGVGTDTQYF. The V and J genes are TRBV11-3 and TRBJ2-3, with D perhaps TRBD2 (5 bases). Per germline, CDR1 SGHNT and CDR2 YENEEA. V lost 1 base to trimming and J lost 3 bases, with 11 bases between them. The CDR3 contains 15 residues.

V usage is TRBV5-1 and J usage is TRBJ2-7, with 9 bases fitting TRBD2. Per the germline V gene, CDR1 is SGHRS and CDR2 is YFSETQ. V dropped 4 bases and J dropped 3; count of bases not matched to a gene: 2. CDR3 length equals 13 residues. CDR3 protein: CASSASGIYEQYF. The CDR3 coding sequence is TGCGCCAGCAGCGCTAGCGGGATCTACGAGCAGTACTTC.

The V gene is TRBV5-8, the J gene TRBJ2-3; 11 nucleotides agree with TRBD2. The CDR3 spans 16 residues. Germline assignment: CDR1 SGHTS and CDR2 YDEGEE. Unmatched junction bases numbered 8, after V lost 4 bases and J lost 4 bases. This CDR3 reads CASSPDSGGAADTQYF. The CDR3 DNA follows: TGTGCCAGCAGCCCCGATAGCGGGGGGGCGGCAGATACGCAGTATTTT.